This T cell receptor (beta chain) emerged from a study of OX40 agonist ivuxolimab in advanced cancers. A history of autoimmune disease or systemic immunosuppression excluded patients. Generated by immunoSEQ multiplex PCR, the TCRdb table keeps only in-frame clones and is missing some. The sample has 60,000 to 95,000 clones, about 88% seen once. Trimming took 7 bases from V and 3 from J; bases not matched to a gene: 7. This CDR3 spans 14 amino acids. Germline CDR1 is MNHEY and CDR2 is SMNVEV (reference sequence). The V gene is TRBV27, the J gene TRBJ2-7; 9 nucleotides align to TRBD1. The sequences come from CD4+ or CD8+ T cells sorted from blood, collected in a trial of the OX40 agonist ivuxolimab. The receptor's source is an adult with an advanced solid tumor such as melanoma, head and neck, liver or kidney cancer. The CDR3 spells CASKTPGQGYEQYF. In DNA form, the CDR3 reads TGTGCCAGCAAAACACCGGGACAGGGCTACGAGCAGTACTTC.